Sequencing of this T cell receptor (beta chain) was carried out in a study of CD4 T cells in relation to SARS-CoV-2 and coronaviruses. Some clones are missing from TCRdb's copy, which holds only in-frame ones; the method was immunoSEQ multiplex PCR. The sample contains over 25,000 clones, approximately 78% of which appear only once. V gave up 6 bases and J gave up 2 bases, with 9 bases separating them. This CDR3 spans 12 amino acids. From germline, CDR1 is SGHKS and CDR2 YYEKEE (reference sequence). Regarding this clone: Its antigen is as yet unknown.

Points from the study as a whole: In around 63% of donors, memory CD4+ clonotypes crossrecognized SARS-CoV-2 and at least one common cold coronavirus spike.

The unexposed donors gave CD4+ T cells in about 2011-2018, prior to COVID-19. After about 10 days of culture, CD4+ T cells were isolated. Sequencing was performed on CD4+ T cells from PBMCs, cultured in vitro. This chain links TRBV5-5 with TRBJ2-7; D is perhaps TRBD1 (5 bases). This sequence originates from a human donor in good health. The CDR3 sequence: CASKPGPYEQYF. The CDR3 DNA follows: TGTGCCAGCAAGCCAGGGCCCTACGAGCAGTACTTC. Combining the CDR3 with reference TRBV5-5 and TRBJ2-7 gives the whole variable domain DAGVTQSPTHLIKTRGQQVTLRCSPISGHKSVSWYQQVLGQGPQFIFQYYEKEERGRGNFPDRFSARQFPNYSSELNVNALLLGDSALYLCASKPGPYEQYFGPGTRLTVT.